The 27 T cell receptor beta chains presented below share a single source sample, sequenced in a study of radiotherapy plus CTLA-4 blockade in lung cancer. Measured with immunoSEQ multiplex PCR; TCRdb has only the in-frame clones, and not every one. This table has 89,000 or so clones, roughly four fifths appearing once. The material was peripheral blood, obtained from a patient treated with radiotherapy plus ipilimumab. The receptor source for this set is a human donor with non-small cell lung cancer who had a partial response to radiotherapy plus ipilimumab.

In nucleotides, the CDR3 is TGTGCCAGCAGTATCACTAGCTCCTACAATGAGCAGTTCTTC. Residues: CASSITSSYNEQFF. V and J are TRBV27 and TRBJ2-1, with D maybe TRBD2 (5 bases). V was trimmed by 5 bases and J by 0 bases, leaving 8 bases between them. This CDR3 spans 14 amino acids. Per germline, CDR1 MNHEY and CDR2 SMNVEV (reference sequence).

This chain joins TRBV5-1 and TRBJ2-4, with TRBD1 identical over 8 bases. This CDR3 spans 15 amino acids. Trimming removed 0 bases from V and 6 bases from J; junction bases left unmatched: 5. CDR1 is SGHRS and CDR2 is YFSETQ in the germline V gene. CDR3 DNA sequence: TGCGCCAGCAGCTTGGCGGCAGGGGGCCTAAACATTCAGTACTTC. Translating gives CASSLAAGGLNIQYF.

This chain links TRBV5-1 with TRBJ2-1; 8 bases map to TRBD2. This CDR3 has 18 amino acids. CDR1 and CDR2 from the germline V gene are SGHRS and YFSETQ. J lost 1 base, V lost 0 bases, and 9 bases had no gene match. The CDR3 is CASSLVSGGPQSYNEQFF. Here the CDR3 DNA reads TGCGCCAGCAGCTTGGTTTCGGGAGGGCCCCAGTCCTACAATGAGCAGTTCTTC.

The CDR3 reads CASKEQSGNYTF. For the CDR3, the DNA is TGTGCCAGTAAGGAGCAAAGCGGAAACTACACCTTC. The chain carries TRBV19 and TRBJ1-2; D gene uncertain. Germline V gene lookup returns CDR1 LNHDA and CDR2 SQIVND (reference sequence). The CDR3 runs 12 residues. Trimming shortened V by 7 bases and J by 10 bases, and 16 bases separated the two germline ends.

V and J are TRBV4-1 and TRBJ1-5, with D uncertain. The V gene lost 4 bases and the J gene lost 4 bases, with 8 bases spanning the gap. Germline V lookup: CDR1 MGHRA, CDR2 YSYEKL. The CDR3 is 13 residues long. CDR3 in amino acids: CASSPTTNQPQHF. The CDR3 nucleotides are TGCGCCAGCAGCCCAACAACGAATCAGCCCCAGCATTTT.

DNA of the CDR3: TGTGCCAGCAGCTTAGAGGGGGACCGGGAAGCTTTCTTT. Protein sequence: CASSLEGDREAFF. This chain joins TRBV7-9 and TRBJ1-1; D might be TRBD1 (6 bases). Germline assignment: CDR1 SEHNR and CDR2 FQNEAQ (reference sequence). This CDR3 has 13 amino acids. The V end lost 1 base, the J end lost 8 bases, and 11 bases lay between the germline ends.

The chain joins TRBV9 to TRBJ1-3; D might be TRBD1 (6 bases). Germline V gene sequence: CDR1 SGDLS, CDR2 YYNGEE. Trimming took off 3 bases at V and 2 bases at J, with 12 bases between the two ends. This CDR3 has 15 amino acids. The CDR3 bases are TGTGCCAGCAGCGCTGATCAGGGGACTGGAAACACCATATATTTT. Amino acids: CASSADQGTGNTIYF.

The rearrangement links TRBV19 to TRBJ1-4, with D possibly being TRBD1 (5 bases). V was pared by 1 base and J by 7 bases, with 13 bases between. The V gene's germline CDR1 is LNHDA and CDR2 SQIVND (reference sequence). The CDR3 loop spans 15 amino acids. The DNA of the CDR3 is TGTGCCAGTAGTATAGGTACAGGCCTTACTGAAAAACTGTTTTTT. It yields the protein CASSIGTGLTEKLFF.

The CDR3 here is CASSTLEQYF. The CDR3 DNA follows: TGTGCCAGTAGCACTCTGGAGCAGTACTTC. The chain combines TRBV19 with TRBJ2-7; D call uncertain. CDR3 size: 10 residues. The germline V gene encodes CDR1 LNHDA and CDR2 SQIVND (reference sequence). The germline V and J ends were trimmed by 6 bases and 7 bases, with 7 bases remaining between them.

V gene TRBV5-4 combines with J gene TRBJ2-6; tentatively, D is TRBD1 (6 bases). Germline V gene sequence: CDR1 SGHNT, CDR2 YYREEE (reference sequence). This CDR3 has 15 residues. Trimming took 9 bases from V and 2 from J, leaving 15 bases between them. This CDR3 is CAISLQGTGANVLTF. CDR3 DNA: TGTGCCATCTCGCTCCAGGGGACTGGGGCCAACGTCCTGACTTTC. The variable domain in full, completed from reference TRBV5-4 and TRBJ2-6, reads ETGVTQSPTHLIKTRGQQVTLRCSSQSGHNTVSWYQQALGQGPQFIFQYYREEENGRGNFPPRFSGLQFPNYSSELNVNALELDDSALYLCAISLQGTGANVLTFGAGSRLTVL.

This chain joins TRBV7-3 and TRBJ2-1; possibly TRBD2 for D (5 bases). The CDR3 loop spans 15 amino acids. The V gene lost 5 bases and the J gene lost 0 bases, with 11 bases spanning the gap. Germline lookup yields CDR1 SGHTA and CDR2 FQGTGA. CDR3 DNA sequence: TGTGCCAGCAGCGGTAGCGACAACTCCTACAATGAGCAGTTCTTC. This encodes CASSGSDNSYNEQFF. Together with reference TRBV7-3 and TRBJ2-1, the CDR3 gives the full variable domain: GAGVSQTPSNKVTEKGKYVELRCDPISGHTALYWYRQSLGQGPEFLIYFQGTGAADDSGLPNDRFFAVRPEGSVSTLKIQRTERGDSAVYLCASSGSDNSYNEQFFGPGTRLTVL.

The V gene is TRBV13, the J gene TRBJ1-2; 10 nucleotides agree with TRBD1. The CDR3 sequence is 14 residues long. CDR1 and CDR2 from the germline V gene are PRHDT and FYEKMQ (reference sequence). Losses at the gene ends were 5 bases for V and 6 bases for J; bases not matched to a gene: 6. Here the CDR3 reads CASSLLGTGDGYTF. The DNA for the CDR3 is TGTGCCAGCAGCCTCCTGGGGACAGGGGATGGCTACACCTTC.

This clone appeared a single time. V and J are TRBV28 and TRBJ2-3; D is unclear. The germline V gene has CDR1 MDHEN and CDR2 SYDVKM. This CDR3 has 12 amino acids. V was shortened by 5 bases and J by 2 bases, with 5 bases between the two germline ends. CDR3: CASSPNTDTQYF. In nucleotides, the CDR3 is TGTGCCAGCAGTCCTAACACAGATACGCAGTATTTT.

The chain is built from TRBV5-4 and TRBJ2-7; 8 bases match TRBD2. V shed 3 bases, J shed 0 bases, and the junction held 2 bases outside the gene matches. This CDR3 is 14 amino acids long. Looked up from germline, CDR1 is SGHNT and CDR2 is YYREEE (reference sequence). CDR3 sequence: CASSSSGPSYEQYF. The CDR3 DNA sequence: TGTGCCAGCAGCTCTAGCGGGCCCTCCTACGAGCAGTACTTC.

This chain joins TRBV5-1 and TRBJ1-1; 7 bases are shared with TRBD1. The ends lost 0 bases at V and 5 bases at J; junction bases unmatched: 7. CDR3 length: 15 amino acids. Germline values: CDR1 SGHRS, CDR2 YFSETQ. The CDR3, as DNA: TGCGCCAGCAGCTTGGAGGCAGGGGGGTGGACTGAAGCTTTCTTT. As protein: CASSLEAGGWTEAFF.

The V gene is TRBV5-5, the J gene TRBJ1-2; possibly TRBD1 for D (5 bases). V was pared by 2 bases and J by 8 bases, with 10 bases between. Germline V gene sequence: CDR1 SGHKS, CDR2 YYEKEE (reference sequence). The CDR3 sequence is 12 residues long. The chain's CDR3 is CASSFWGEGYTF. The CDR3 coding sequence is TGTGCCAGCAGCTTTTGGGGGGAGGGCTACACCTTC.

Here the CDR3 reads CASSGVTSGGYEQYF. CDR3 in DNA: TGTGCCAGCAGTGGGGTTACTAGCGGAGGCTACGAGCAGTACTTC. The V gene is TRBV6-1, the J gene TRBJ2-7, with 8 nucleotides matching TRBD2. Germline V CDR1 and CDR2: MNHNS, SASEGT. V was pared by 4 bases and J by 3 bases, with 8 bases of the junction left unmatched. This CDR3 comprises 15 residues.

The rearrangement links TRBV7-6 to TRBJ1-4; D perhaps matches TRBD1 (6 bases). The CDR3 has 15 amino acids. In germline, CDR1 is SGHVS, CDR2 FNYEAQ. V lost 5 bases and J lost 3, with 13 bases in between. CDR3 coding DNA: TGTGCCAGCAGCCGAATACAGGGAGCTAATGAAAAACTGTTTTTT. It is translated as CASSRIQGANEKLFF.

This rearrangement joins TRBV7-2 to TRBJ1-5; D ambiguous. V lost 3 bases, J lost 2 bases, and 8 bases lay in between. This CDR3 is built from 14 residues. Germline lookup yields CDR1 SGHTA and CDR2 FQGNSA. The CDR3 coding sequence is TGTGCCAGCAGCTTGTCGGAGGGCAATCAGCCCCAGCATTTT. Translation gives CASSLSEGNQPQHF. The full variable domain, rest sourced from reference TRBV7-2 and TRBJ1-5, is GAGVSQSPSNKVTEKGKDVELRCDPISGHTALYWYRQSLGQGLEFLIYFQGNSAPDKSGLPSDRFSAERTGGSVSTLTIQRTQQEDSAVYLCASSLSEGNQPQHFGDGTRLSIL.

The chain recombines TRBV19 with TRBJ2-3, with 11 bases that match TRBD1. Trimming took 0 bases from V and 2 from J; bases not matched to a gene: 4. This CDR3 contains 17 residues. Germline CDR1 LNHDA, CDR2 SQIVND (reference sequence). The CDR3 DNA reads TGTGCCAGTAGTATAGATTGGACAGGGGGCTTCACAGATACGCAGTATTTT. The encoded protein is CASSIDWTGGFTDTQYF.

Worth noting for this clone: Compared with germline, one end of the junction differs, possibly owing to a read error. The chain couples TRBV7-9 to TRBJ2-1; D is undetermined. Germline V gene data show CDR1 as SEHNR and CDR2 as FQNEAQ (reference sequence). The CDR3 contains 13 residues. CDR3 sequence: CANSLGEVNEQFF. The CDR3 DNA is TGTGCCAACAGCTTAGGAGAAGTCAATGAGCAGTTCTTC.

The J gene is TRBJ2-3, the V gene TRBV7-6, with TRBD2 matching 9 bases. Per the germline V gene, CDR1 is SGHVS and CDR2 is FNYEAQ. V lost 3 bases to trimming and J lost 1 base; unmatched junction nucleotides: 5. The CDR3 loop spans 16 amino acids. The CDR3 here is CASSFGGRAGTDTQYF. CDR3 bases: TGTGCCAGCAGCTTCGGCGGGAGGGCCGGCACAGATACGCAGTATTTT.

The V and J genes are TRBV19 and TRBJ1-4, with 9 positions matching TRBD1. The germline V gene encodes CDR1 LNHDA and CDR2 SQIVND (reference sequence). CDR3 length: 15 amino acids. After removal of 3 bases from V and 8 bases from J, the junction contained 7 bases not matched to a gene. CDR3 in DNA: TGTGCCAGTAGTATGAGGACAGGGGATCAGGAAAAACTGTTTTTT. As protein: CASSMRTGDQEKLFF.

This chain joins TRBV18 and TRBJ2-2, with 8 bases matching TRBD1. V lost 4 bases to trimming and J lost 3 bases; unmatched junction nucleotides: 4. The CDR3 length is 15 residues. Looked up from germline, CDR1 is KGHSH and CDR2 is LQKENI. The CDR3 coding sequence is TGTGCCAGCTCACGCGGGACAGGAGACACCGGGGAGCTGTTTTTT. Amino acids: CASSRGTGDTGELFF.

This chain connects TRBV11-2 to TRBJ2-5; D not resolved. The germline V gene encodes CDR1 SGHAT and CDR2 FQNNGV. Trimming left V 5 bases short and J 2 bases short, with 6 bases between. The CDR3 loop spans 12 amino acids. In DNA form, the CDR3 reads TGTGCCAGCAGCGAGTCACAAGAGACCCAGTACTTC. It is translated as CASSESQETQYF.

The chain couples TRBV5-6 to TRBJ2-2; 15 bases align to TRBD2. V trimming: 3 bases; J trimming: 7 bases; junction bases outside the gene matches: 4. The V gene's germline CDR1 is SGHDT and CDR2 YYEEEE. CDR3 length: 16 amino acids. CDR3 protein: CASSWGLAGGNGELFF. CDR3 DNA: TGTGCCAGCAGCTGGGGACTAGCGGGAGGTAACGGGGAGCTGTTTTTT.

This chain joins TRBV7-2 and TRBJ1-2; possible D gene TRBD1, 5 bases. The CDR3 has 13 residues. The germline V gene has CDR1 SGHTA and CDR2 FQGNSA. With 6 bases removed from V and 2 bases from J, the gap between germline ends came to 10 bases. The CDR3 sequence: CASSPRGNYGYTF. Here the CDR3 DNA reads TGTGCCAGCAGTCCCCGGGGGAACTATGGCTACACCTTC.